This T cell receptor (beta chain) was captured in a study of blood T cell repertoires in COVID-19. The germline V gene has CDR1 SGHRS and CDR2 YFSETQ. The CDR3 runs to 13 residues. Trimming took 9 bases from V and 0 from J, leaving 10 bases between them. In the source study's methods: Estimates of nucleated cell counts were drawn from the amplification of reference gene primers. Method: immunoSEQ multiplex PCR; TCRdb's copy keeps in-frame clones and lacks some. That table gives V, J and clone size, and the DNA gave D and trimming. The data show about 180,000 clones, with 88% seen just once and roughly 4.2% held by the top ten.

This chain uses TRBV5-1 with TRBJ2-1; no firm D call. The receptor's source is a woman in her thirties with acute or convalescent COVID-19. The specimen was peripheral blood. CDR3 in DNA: TGCGCCACAGGTCAGGACTCCTACAATGAGCAGTTCTTC. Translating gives CATGQDSYNEQFF.